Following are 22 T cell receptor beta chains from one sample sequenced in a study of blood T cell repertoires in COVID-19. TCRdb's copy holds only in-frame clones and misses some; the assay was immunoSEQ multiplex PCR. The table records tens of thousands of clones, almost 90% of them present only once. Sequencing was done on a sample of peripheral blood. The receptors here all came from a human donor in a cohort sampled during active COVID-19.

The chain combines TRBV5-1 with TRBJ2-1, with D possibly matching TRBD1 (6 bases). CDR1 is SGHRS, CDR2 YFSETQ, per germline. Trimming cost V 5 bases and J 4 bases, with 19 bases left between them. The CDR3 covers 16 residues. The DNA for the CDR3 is TGCGCCAGCAGTCAAACACAGGGTAAAGGGTACAATGAGCAGTTCTTC. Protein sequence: CASSQTQGKGYNEQFF.

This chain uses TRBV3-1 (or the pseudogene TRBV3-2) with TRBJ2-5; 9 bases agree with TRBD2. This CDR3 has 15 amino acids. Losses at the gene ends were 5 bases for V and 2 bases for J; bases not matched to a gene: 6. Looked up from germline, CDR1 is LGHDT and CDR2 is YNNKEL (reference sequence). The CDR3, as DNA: TGTGCCAGCAGCTTTCTAGCGGGGCTACAAGAGACCCAGTACTTC. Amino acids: CASSFLAGLQETQYF.

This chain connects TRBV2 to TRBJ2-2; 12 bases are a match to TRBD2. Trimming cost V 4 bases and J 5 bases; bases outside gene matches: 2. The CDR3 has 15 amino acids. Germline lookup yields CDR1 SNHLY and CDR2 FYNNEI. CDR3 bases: TGTGCCAGCAGTGCTACTAGCGGGAGGACCGGGGAGCTGTTTTTT. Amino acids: CASSATSGRTGELFF.

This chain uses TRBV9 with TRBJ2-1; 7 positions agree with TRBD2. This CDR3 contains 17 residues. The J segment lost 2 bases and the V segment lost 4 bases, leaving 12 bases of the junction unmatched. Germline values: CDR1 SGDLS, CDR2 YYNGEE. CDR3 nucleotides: TGTGCCAGCAGCCCTGGGGCCATAGCGGGCCCCTACAATGAGCAGTTCTTC. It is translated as CASSPGAIAGPYNEQFF. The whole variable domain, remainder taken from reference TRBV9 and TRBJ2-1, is DSGVTQTPKHLITATGQRVTLRCSPRSGDLSVYWYQQSLDQGLQFLIQYYNGEERAKGNILERFSAQQFPDLHSELNLSSLELGDSALYFCASSPGAIAGPYNEQFFGPGTRLTVL.

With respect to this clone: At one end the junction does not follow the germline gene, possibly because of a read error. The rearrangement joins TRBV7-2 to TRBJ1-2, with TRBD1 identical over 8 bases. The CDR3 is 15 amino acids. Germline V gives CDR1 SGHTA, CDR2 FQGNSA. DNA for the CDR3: TGTGCCAGCACCTTACCACCAACAGGGGGTAAAGGCTACACCTTC. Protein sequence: CASTLPPTGGKGYTF.

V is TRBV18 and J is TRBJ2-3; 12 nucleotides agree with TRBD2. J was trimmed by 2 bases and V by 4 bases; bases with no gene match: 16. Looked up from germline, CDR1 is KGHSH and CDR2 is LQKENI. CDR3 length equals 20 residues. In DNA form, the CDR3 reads TGTGCCAGCTCACGTCCGCTAGCGGGGGGGCCTTTTAAATCCACAGATACGCAGTATTTT. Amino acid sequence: CASSRPLAGGPFKSTDTQYF.

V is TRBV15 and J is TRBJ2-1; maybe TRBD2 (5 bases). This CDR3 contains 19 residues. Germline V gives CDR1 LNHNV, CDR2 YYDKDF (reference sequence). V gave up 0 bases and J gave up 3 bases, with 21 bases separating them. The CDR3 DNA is TGTGCCACCAGCAGAGATCCCAATCGGTGGCTAGCAGTCTACAATGAGCAGTTCTTC. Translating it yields CATSRDPNRWLAVYNEQFF.

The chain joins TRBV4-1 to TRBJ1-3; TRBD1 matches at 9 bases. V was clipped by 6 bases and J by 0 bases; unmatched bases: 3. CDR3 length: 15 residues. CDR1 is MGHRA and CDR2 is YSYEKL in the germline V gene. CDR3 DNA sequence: TGCGCCAGCAGACCGACAGGGGGCTCTGGAAACACCATATATTTT. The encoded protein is CASRPTGGSGNTIYF.

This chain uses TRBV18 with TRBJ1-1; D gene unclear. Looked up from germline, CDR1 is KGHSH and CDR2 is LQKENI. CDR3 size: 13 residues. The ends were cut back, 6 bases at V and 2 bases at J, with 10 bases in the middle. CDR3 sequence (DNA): TGTGCCAGCTCTAGTGTGGGCAACACTGAAGCTTTCTTT. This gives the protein CASSSVGNTEAFF.

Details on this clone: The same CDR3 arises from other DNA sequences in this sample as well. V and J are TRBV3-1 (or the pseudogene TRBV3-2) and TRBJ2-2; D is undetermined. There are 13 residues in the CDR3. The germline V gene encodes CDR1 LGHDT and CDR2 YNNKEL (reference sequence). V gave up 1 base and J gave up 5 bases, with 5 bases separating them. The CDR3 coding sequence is TGTGCCAGCAGCCAAGCCGGGACCGGGGAGCTGTTTTTT. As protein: CASSQAGTGELFF.

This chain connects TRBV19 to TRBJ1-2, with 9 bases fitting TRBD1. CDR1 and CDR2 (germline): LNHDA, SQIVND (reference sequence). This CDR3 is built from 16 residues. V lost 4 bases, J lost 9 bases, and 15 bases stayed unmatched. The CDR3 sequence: CASSRTRDRDRVSYTF. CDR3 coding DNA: TGTGCCAGTAGTAGGACGCGAGACCGGGACAGGGTTAGCTACACCTTC.

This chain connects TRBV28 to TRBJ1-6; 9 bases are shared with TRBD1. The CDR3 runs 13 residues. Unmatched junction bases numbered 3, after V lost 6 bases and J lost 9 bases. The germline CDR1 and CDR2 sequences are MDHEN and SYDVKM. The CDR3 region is CASRGQGLSPLHF. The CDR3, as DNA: TGTGCCAGCAGGGGACAGGGTCTTTCACCCCTCCACTTT.

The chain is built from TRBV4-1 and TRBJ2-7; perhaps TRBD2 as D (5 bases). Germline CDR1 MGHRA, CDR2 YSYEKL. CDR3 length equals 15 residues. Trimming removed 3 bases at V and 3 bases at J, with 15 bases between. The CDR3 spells CASSQEVVRNYEQYF. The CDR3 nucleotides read TGCGCCAGCAGCCAGGAGGTGGTCAGGAACTACGAGCAGTACTTC.

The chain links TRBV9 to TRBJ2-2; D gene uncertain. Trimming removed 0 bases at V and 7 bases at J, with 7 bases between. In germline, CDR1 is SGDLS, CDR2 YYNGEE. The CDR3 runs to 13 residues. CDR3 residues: CASSVDFGGELFF. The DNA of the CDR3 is TGTGCCAGCAGCGTAGATTTCGGCGGGGAGCTGTTTTTT.

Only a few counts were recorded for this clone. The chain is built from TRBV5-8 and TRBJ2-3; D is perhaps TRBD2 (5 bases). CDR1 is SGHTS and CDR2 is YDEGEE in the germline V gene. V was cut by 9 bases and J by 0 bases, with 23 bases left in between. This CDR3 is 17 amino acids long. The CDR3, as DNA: TGTGCCATCTGGGGTGGACTCGGGATACCTAGCACAGATACGCAGTATTTT. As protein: CAIWGGLGIPSTDTQYF.

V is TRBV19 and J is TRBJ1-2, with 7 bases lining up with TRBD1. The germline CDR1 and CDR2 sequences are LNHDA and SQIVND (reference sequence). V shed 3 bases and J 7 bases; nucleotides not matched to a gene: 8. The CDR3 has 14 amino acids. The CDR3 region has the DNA TGTGCCAGTAGTATCACACAGGGGTTGAGTGGCTACACCTTC. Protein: CASSITQGLSGYTF.

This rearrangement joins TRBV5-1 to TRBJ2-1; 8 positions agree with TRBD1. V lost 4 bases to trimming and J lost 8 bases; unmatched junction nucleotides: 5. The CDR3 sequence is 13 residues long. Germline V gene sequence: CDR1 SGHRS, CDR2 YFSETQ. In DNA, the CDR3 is TGCGCCAGCAGCCATTCAGGGGGCTATGAGCAGTTCTTC. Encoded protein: CASSHSGGYEQFF. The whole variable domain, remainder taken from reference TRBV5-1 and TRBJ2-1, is KAGVTQTPRYLIKTRGQQVTLSCSPISGHRSVSWYQQTPGQGLQFLFEYFSETQRNKGNFPGRFSGRQFSNSRSEMNVSTLELGDSALYLCASSHSGGYEQFFGPGTRLTVL.

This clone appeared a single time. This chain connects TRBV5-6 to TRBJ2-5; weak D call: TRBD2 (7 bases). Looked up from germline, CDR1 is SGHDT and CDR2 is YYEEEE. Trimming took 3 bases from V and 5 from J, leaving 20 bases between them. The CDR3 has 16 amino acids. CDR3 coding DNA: TGTGCCAGCAGCTCTCGGGGGGCGTCCCTGATGGAGACCCAGTACTTC. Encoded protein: CASSSRGASLMETQYF.

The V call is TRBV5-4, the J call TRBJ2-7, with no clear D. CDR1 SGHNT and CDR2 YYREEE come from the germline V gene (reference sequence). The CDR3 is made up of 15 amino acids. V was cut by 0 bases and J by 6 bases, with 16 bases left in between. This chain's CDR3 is CASSLDVTAVSEQYF. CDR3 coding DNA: TGTGCCAGCAGCTTGGACGTCACAGCTGTAAGCGAGCAGTACTTC.

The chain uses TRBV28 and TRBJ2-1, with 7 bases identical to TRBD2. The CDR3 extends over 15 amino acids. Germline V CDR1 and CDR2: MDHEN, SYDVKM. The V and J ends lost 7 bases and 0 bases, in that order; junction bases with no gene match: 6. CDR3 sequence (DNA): TGTGCCAGCATTGGGGGGGGAAGCTCCTACAATGAGCAGTTCTTC. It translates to CASIGGGSSYNEQFF.

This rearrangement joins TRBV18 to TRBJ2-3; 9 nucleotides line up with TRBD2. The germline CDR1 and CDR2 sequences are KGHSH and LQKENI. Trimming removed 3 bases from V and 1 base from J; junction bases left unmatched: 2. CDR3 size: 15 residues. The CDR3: CASSPRLAGTDTQYF. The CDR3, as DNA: TGTGCCAGCTCACCCCGACTAGCGGGCACAGATACGCAGTATTTT.

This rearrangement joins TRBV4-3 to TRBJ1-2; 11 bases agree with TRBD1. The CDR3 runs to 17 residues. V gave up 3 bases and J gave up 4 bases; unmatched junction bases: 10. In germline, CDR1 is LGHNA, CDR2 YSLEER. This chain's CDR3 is CASSQIPGTGGSYGYTF. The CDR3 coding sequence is TGCGCCAGCAGCCAGATCCCCGGGACAGGGGGGAGCTATGGCTACACCTTC.